This TCR beta chain was identified in a study of blood T cell repertoires in COVID-19. Study-level background: The United States, Italy and Spain were the sources of the acute and convalescent COVID-19 samples. T cells, B-cell-depleted T cells, or PBMCs provided the cDNA or gDNA that served as material.

Under the authors' procedure: Using reference gene primer amplification, nucleated cell counts were estimated. TCRdb keeps only in-frame clones here, not all; method: immunoSEQ multiplex PCR. V, J and clone size derive from that table, while D and trimming were established from the DNA sequence. The table lists 90,000 to 110,000 clones, over 80% of them singletons. The V and J ends lost 0 bases and 7 bases, in that order; junction bases with no gene match: 9. Germline V gene lookup returns CDR1 SGDLS and CDR2 YYNGEE. The CDR3 has 16 amino acids. The material sequenced was peripheral blood. The chain uses TRBV9 and TRBJ2-1; 8 bases fit TRBD1. The origin of this receptor is a human donor in a cohort sampled during active COVID-19. CDR3 amino acids: CASSVVGPDRVNEQFF. In nucleotides, the CDR3 is TGTGCCAGCAGCGTAGTGGGCCCGGACAGGGTAAATGAGCAGTTCTTC.